The T cell receptor (beta chain) under discussion was sequenced for a study of blood T cells in healthy people across ages. CDR1 SGHDN and CDR2 FVKESK come from the germline V gene. The CDR3 length is 13 residues. As concerns this clonotype: A read error may produce the germline difference seen at one junction end.

Primers used in a second PCR of roughly 6 to 12 cycles were a sample-barcoded 5' primer and a J-beta primer mix. Every cDNA molecule bore a tag from a template-switch adaptor containing 12 random nucleotides. In TCRdb, the 5' RACE reads were re-called with MiXCR into one record per CDR3 protein. The sample consists of some 1.8 million distinct CDR3 sequences, about two fifths of them appearing once. The sequence was obtained from a human donor in good health. V gene TRBV14 combines with J gene TRBJ2-1; D may be TRBD1 (5 bases). The sequencing input was blood. Here the CDR3 reads CASSQQGWNGQFF. CDR3 coding DNA: TGTGCCAGCAGCCAGCAGGGCTGGAATGGGCAGTTCTTC.